This entry lists 13 T cell receptor beta chains sequenced from one sample in a study of blood T cell repertoires in COVID-19. TCRdb keeps only in-frame clones here, not all; method: immunoSEQ multiplex PCR. The profile shows 200,000 to 300,000 clones, almost 90% of them singletons. The sample was peripheral blood. The receptors come from a man at least 80 years old with acute or convalescent COVID-19.

The chain is built from TRBV6-5 and TRBJ1-6; D is possibly TRBD1 (5 bases). Germline V lookup: CDR1 MNHEY, CDR2 SVGAGI. V gave up 4 bases and J gave up 7 bases, with 14 bases separating them. CDR3 size: 15 residues. The CDR3 region has the DNA TGTGCCAGCAGTTGGGACTCTGGAACCAATTCACCCCTCCACTTT. Protein product: CASSWDSGTNSPLHF.

J is TRBJ1-2 and V is TRBV6-5; possibly TRBD1 for D (5 bases). Trimming stripped 5 bases from V and 3 bases from J, with 13 bases between. CDR1 and CDR2 (germline): MNHEY, SVGAGI. The CDR3 covers 14 residues. Here the CDR3 reads CASSRTMIDYGYTF. Here the CDR3 DNA reads TGTGCCAGCAGTCGGACAATGATCGACTATGGCTACACCTTC.

This clone was found once. This chain joins TRBV12-5 and TRBJ2-1, with 8 bases matching TRBD2. The germline V gene encodes CDR1 LGHNT and CDR2 FRNRAP. CDR3 length: 17 amino acids. V gave up 1 base and J gave up 1 base; unmatched junction bases: 6. CDR3 DNA: TGTGCTAGTGGTTTGGAGGCGGTAGCGGGATCCTACAATGAGCAGTTCTTC. Translating gives CASGLEAVAGSYNEQFF.

CDR3 region: CASKGLRNSNQPQHF. The DNA for the CDR3 is TGTGCCAGCAAGGGGCTTAGAAATAGCAATCAGCCCCAGCATTTT. The chain combines TRBV2 with TRBJ1-5; maybe TRBD1 (5 bases). The CDR3 has 15 amino acids. Trimming took off 7 bases at V and 0 bases at J, with 13 bases between the two ends. The germline gives CDR1 SNHLY, CDR2 FYNNEI. The whole variable domain, filled in from reference TRBV2 and TRBJ1-5, reads EPEVTQTPSHQVTQMGQEVILRCVPISNHLYFYWYRQILGQKVEFLVSFYNNEISEKSEIFDDQFSVERPDGSNFTLKIRSTKLEDSAMYFCASKGLRNSNQPQHFGDGTRLSIL.

The chain joins TRBV5-4 to TRBJ2-3; no reliable D call. The V end lost 0 bases, the J end lost 3 bases, and 5 bases lay between the germline ends. This CDR3 region has 13 residues. CDR1 SGHNT and CDR2 YYREEE come from the germline V gene (reference sequence). The CDR3 bases are TGTGCCAGCAGCTTGGAGCCGACAGATACGCAGTATTTT. This codes for CASSLEPTDTQYF.

This chain joins TRBV4-3 and TRBJ2-1; TRBD1 is a possible D gene (6 bases). Trimming removed 0 bases at V and 4 bases at J, with 10 bases between. CDR1 is LGHNA, CDR2 YSLEER, per germline. There are 15 residues in the CDR3. CDR3 coding DNA: TGCGCCAGCAGCCAAGAGGGTCAGGGGTACAATGAGCAGTTCTTC. Its translation: CASSQEGQGYNEQFF.

The chain has TRBV3-1 (or the pseudogene TRBV3-2) and TRBJ1-5; D is possibly TRBD1 (5 bases). There are 15 residues in the CDR3. CDR1 is LGHDT and CDR2 is YNNKEL in the germline V gene (reference sequence). Trimming removed 2 bases at V and 2 bases at J, with 10 bases between. The CDR3 sequence: CASSQRQSGNQPQHF. The CDR3 region has the DNA TGTGCCAGCAGCCAAAGACAGTCGGGCAATCAGCCCCAGCATTTT.

The chain uses TRBV11-2 and TRBJ2-1, with TRBD2 matching 9 bases. The CDR3 has 15 amino acids. V trimming: 3 bases; J trimming: 4 bases; junction bases outside the gene matches: 4. Germline V gene sequence: CDR1 SGHAT, CDR2 FQNNGV. CDR3 sequence reads: CASSFDSGSYNEQFF. The CDR3 DNA is TGTGCCAGCAGCTTTGATAGCGGGAGTTACAATGAGCAGTTCTTC.

The gene calls are TRBV3-1 (or the pseudogene TRBV3-2) and TRBJ1-1; D remains unclear. Germline CDR1 is LGHDT and CDR2 is YNNKEL (reference sequence). Trimming removed 0 bases from V and 1 base from J, with 3 bases in between. The CDR3 spans 13 residues. The CDR3 nucleotides are TGTGCCAGCAGCCAAGACCAGAACACTGAAGCTTTCTTT. It encodes CASSQDQNTEAFF.

This chain uses TRBV9 with TRBJ1-2; no clear D. V was clipped by 0 bases and J by 7 bases, with 10 bases between them. Germline CDR1 is SGDLS and CDR2 is YYNGEE. The CDR3 is 13 residues long. CDR3: CASSVAGRSGYTF. CDR3 DNA sequence: TGTGCCAGCAGCGTAGCTGGGCGTTCTGGCTACACCTTC.

The J gene is TRBJ2-1, the V gene TRBV6-4, with D possibly matching TRBD1 (6 bases). Trimming took off 5 bases at V and 0 bases at J, with 14 bases between the two ends. The CDR3 consists of 16 residues. The germline CDR1 and CDR2 sequences are MRHNA and SNTAGT. This CDR3 is CASSMSGVSSYNEQFF. CDR3 coding DNA: TGTGCCAGCAGTATGTCAGGGGTTAGCTCCTACAATGAGCAGTTCTTC.

J is TRBJ1-1 and V is TRBV7-8; D remains ambiguous. The CDR3 totals 12 residues. V was pared by 1 base and J by 7 bases, with 7 bases between. Germline-derived CDR1 and CDR2 are SGHVS and FQNEAQ. The CDR3 loop is CASSLVNSEAFF. The CDR3 DNA sequence: TGTGCCAGCAGCTTAGTTAATAGTGAAGCTTTCTTT. Full variable domain (remainder filled in from reference TRBV7-8 and TRBJ1-1): GAGVSQSPRYKVAKRGQDVALRCDPISGHVSLFWYQQALGQGPEFLTYFQNEAQLDKSGLPSDRFFAERPEGSVSTLKIQRTQQEDSAVYLCASSLVNSEAFFGQGTRLTVV.

As DNA, the CDR3 is TGTGCCAGCAGCTCCGGGACACAAGCCGAAGCTTTCTTT. Its protein is CASSSGTQAEAFF. The V call is TRBV28, the J call TRBJ1-1; D may be TRBD1 (6 bases). CDR3 size: 13 residues. Germline V gene sequence: CDR1 MDHEN, CDR2 SYDVKM. V was clipped by 6 bases and J by 8 bases, with 16 bases between them.